This T cell receptor beta chain derives from a study of T cell repertoires in cytomegalovirus infection. TCRdb ran MiXCR on the reads and lists one entry per CDR3 protein. The profile shows 550,000 to 850,000 distinct CDR3 sequences, around a third of them singletons. This clonotype was detected only once. Antigen specificity is unknown. Deletions cut 1 base from V and 2 bases from J, with 10 bases between. The CDR3 sequence is 15 residues long. CDR1 is SGHRS and CDR2 is YFSETQ in the germline V gene. The chain uses TRBV5-1 and TRBJ2-1; D is unresolved. This clonotype originated in a human donor in good health (CMV status not recorded). Some clones in this sample may be carry-over from other donors' samples. The sequenced sample was cultured PBMCs, obtained from culture after CMV antigen stimulation. CDR3 region: CASSLRPDPYNEQFF. The CDR3 DNA reads as TGCGCCAGCAGCTTGCGGCCAGATCCCTACAATGAGCAGTTCTTC.